These T cell receptor beta chains were read from a single sample in a study of cytomegalovirus exposure and HLA in healthy donors. Profiled with immunoSEQ multiplex PCR; TCRdb holds only in-frame clones, not every one. The sample contains around 130,000 clones, around three quarters of which appear only once. The source material was PBMCs. The receptor source for this set is a man younger than 45 in good health and CMV-seronegative. Each CDR3 is given with its conserved first and last residue. D genes are given only for firm matches. Part of the rows lack a size; the others show once, few, many or a class for expanded clones.

length,J,V,size,D,DNA,CDR3
15,TRBJ2-5,TRBV4-2,.,TRBD2,TGTGCCAGCAGCCGGACTAGCGGGTTACAAGAGACCCAGTACTTC,CASSRTSGLQETQYF
13,TRBJ2-4,TRBV6-5,.,TRBD2,TGTGCCAGCATTGCCTCTAGCGGTGCAATTCAGTACTTC,CASIASSGAIQYF
15,TRBJ2-1,TRBV10-3,once,TRBD1,TGTGCCATCACGGACAAGGGACAGGTGAACAATGAGCAGTTCTTC,CAITDKGQVNNEQFF
14,TRBJ2-7,TRBV28,.,TRBD2,TGTGCCAGTCGACTAGCGGGATTGTCCTACGAGCAGTACTTC,CASRLAGLSYEQYF
17,TRBJ2-5,TRBV7-6,once,TRBD1,TGTGCCAGCAGCTTAGGGGTGAGGACAGGGGTTGAAGAGACCCAGTACTTC,CASSLGVRTGVEETQYF
15,TRBJ1-5,TRBV10-3,.,.,TGTGCCATCAGTCCAGGGGATCTGAGCAATCAGCCCCAGCATTTT,CAISPGDLSNQPQHF
16,TRBJ2-7,TRBV11-2,.,TRBD2,TGTGCCAGCAGCCGAGGACTAGCGGGGACCGCCTACGAGCAGTACTTC,CASSRGLAGTAYEQYF
15,TRBJ2-2,TRBV4-2,.,.,TGTGCCAGCAGCCAACAGGACACCCTCCCCGGGGAGCTGTTTTTT,CASSQQDTLPGELFF
16,TRBJ1-1,TRBV27,.,.,TGTGCCAGCAGTTTATTAGCAGCACTAAGCTACACTGAAGCTTTCTTT,CASSLLAALSYTEAFF
16,TRBJ2-3,TRBV7-3,.,TRBD2,TGTGCCAGCAGCCCCGGGACTAGCGGGGTCACAGATACGCAGTATTTT,CASSPGTSGVTDTQYF
15,TRBJ1-1,TRBV28,few,.,TGTGCCAGCAGTTTAGTCGCCAGGGGGAACACTGAAGCTTTCTTT,CASSLVARGNTEAFF
13,TRBJ1-1,TRBV10-3,.,.,TGTGCCATCAGTGAGGGCGGGACGGGAGGTGCTTTCTTT,CAISEGGTGGAFF
15,TRBJ2-7,TRBV27,.,TRBD1,TGTGCCAGCAGTTCATCCGGGACAGCGGCCTACGAGCAGTACTTC,CASSSSGTAAYEQYF
15,TRBJ2-3,TRBV12-5,.,.,TGTGCTAGTGGTCCGGGAGAGCTGAGTTCAGATACGCAGTATTTT,CASGPGELSSDTQYF
15,TRBJ2-1,TRBV19,few,TRBD1,TGTGCCAGTAGTCGACAGGGCGAGGTTAACAATGAGCAGTTCTTC,CASSRQGEVNNEQFF
11,TRBJ1-1,TRBV2,.,.,TGTGCCGACAAGGGGTACACTGAAGCTTTCTTT,CADKGYTEAFF
12,TRBJ2-3,TRBV28,.,.,TGTGCCAGCAGCCCTCGACTAGATACGCAGTATTTT,CASSPRLDTQYF
15,TRBJ2-3,TRBV2,.,TRBD1,TGTGCCAGCAGCGACAGGGTCTCTAGCACAGATACGCAGTATTTT,CASSDRVSSTDTQYF
15,TRBJ2-7,TRBV28,.,TRBD1,TGTGCCAGCAGTACCCCCGGGACAGCCGCCTACGAGCAGTACTTC,CASSTPGTAAYEQYF
16,TRBJ1-5,TRBV10-3,.,TRBD1,TGTGCCATCAGTGATGCGGACAGGGGGTCGGGACAGCCCCAGCATTTT,CAISDADRGSGQPQHF
15,TRBJ1-6,TRBV5-1,.,TRBD1,TGCGCCAGCAGCTTGGGACAGGGTGCTAATTCACCCCTCCACTTT,CASSLGQGANSPLHF
15,TRBJ2-2,TRBV5-6,.,.,TGTGCCAGCACCCTTGGGGCAGGGATGGCCGGGGAGCTGTTTTTT,CASTLGAGMAGELFF
12,TRBJ1-1,TRBV21-1,once,.,TGTGCCAGCAGGCTCGAGGGAACTGAAGCTTTCTTT,CASRLEGTEAFF